This T cell receptor (beta chain) was captured by sequencing in a study of T cells after yellow fever vaccination. Study-level findings and limits: Reappearance after the booster was observed for most primary-vaccination clones (96% CD4, over 70% CD8). Only a small proportion of the clonotypes turned up in both the CD4 and the CD8 compartments, likely arising from convergent recombination. The secondary T-cell response peaked on day 5, not day 15, but was weaker.

V was pared by 4 bases and J by 6 bases, with 8 bases of the junction left unmatched. The germline gives CDR1 SGHRS, CDR2 YFSETQ. This CDR3 comprises 14 residues. The authors made TCR cDNA by 5'RACE template switching, adding a universal primer site and UMIs. In TCRdb, the 5' RACE reads were re-called with MiXCR into one record per CDR3 protein. The profile covers 170,000 or so distinct CDR3 sequences, with approximately 6.2% appearing a single time and roughly 3% taken by the ten largest. This clonotype was observed many times. Its antigen is undetermined. This material consisted of CD4+ T cells sorted from PBMCs, taken on the day of the first yellow fever vaccination. The source is a man aged 18 to 30 who received the YFV17D yellow fever vaccine. The rearrangement joins TRBV5-1 to TRBJ2-7; 9 bases are shared with TRBD1. CDR3 residues: CASSIGTGRGEQYV. In DNA, the CDR3 is TGCGCCAGCAGCATAGGGACAGGGCGTGGCGAGCAGTACGTC.